The 23 T cell receptor beta chains reported below all come from one sample, sequenced in a study of T-cell reconstitution after alpha-beta-depleted transplantation in children. The library targeted TCRbeta and was prepared with unique molecular identifiers. TCRdb re-analysed the PCR reads in MiXCR, keeping a single row per CDR3 protein. The sample holds a few hundred thousand distinct CDR3 sequences; 20% to 30% are singletons and the top ten take around a third. The sequencing here drew on PBMCs, taken before TCRalphabeta/CD19-depleted stem cell transplant. The receptors come from a boy in the first two years of life with Wiskott-Aldrich syndrome, due to receive a stem cell transplant.

This clonotype showed up just a few times. The chain combines TRBV4-2 with TRBJ2-1, with 16 bases identical to TRBD2. From germline, CDR1 is LGHNA and CDR2 YNFKEQ. The length of the CDR3 is 18 residues. J was trimmed by 8 bases and V by 4 bases; bases with no gene match: 11. CDR3: CASSLEDTGTSGRDEQFF. DNA of the CDR3: TGTGCCAGCAGCCTCGAAGACACCGGGACTAGCGGGAGGGATGAGCAGTTCTTC.

The chain carries TRBV20-1 and TRBJ2-1; D perhaps matches TRBD1 (6 bases). The germline V gene encodes CDR1 DFQATT and CDR2 SNEGSKA (reference sequence). Trimming stripped 6 bases from V and 4 bases from J, with 10 bases between. This CDR3 has 12 amino acids. In DNA form, the CDR3 reads TGCAGTGCGGGACACGAGTACAATGAGCAGTTCTTC. Amino acids: CSAGHEYNEQFF.

The rearrangement uses TRBV28 and TRBJ1-3, with D unresolved. The germline CDR1 and CDR2 sequences are MDHEN and SYDVKM. The CDR3 loop spans 16 amino acids. V dropped 6 bases and J dropped 4 bases, with 19 bases sitting between them. The CDR3 DNA sequence: TGTGCCAGCAGAAAACGCGGCTTGGGATACGGAAACACCATATATTTT. Translating it yields CASRKRGLGYGNTIYF.

The chain joins TRBV6-5 to TRBJ2-3; tentatively, D is TRBD1 (5 bases). The CDR3 totals 11 residues. Per the germline V gene, CDR1 is MNHEY and CDR2 is SVGAGI. The V gene lost 6 bases and the J gene lost 5 bases, with 6 bases spanning the gap. CDR3 in amino acids: CASRDKDTQYF. As DNA, the CDR3 is TGTGCCAGCAGGGACAAAGATACGCAGTATTTT.

The chain carries TRBV7-2 and TRBJ2-3; 7 bases fit TRBD2. V trimming: 1 base; J trimming: 2 bases; junction bases outside the gene matches: 3. This CDR3 spans 15 amino acids. Germline V gene lookup returns CDR1 SGHTA and CDR2 FQGNSA. CDR3 region: CASSLGLAYTDTQYF. DNA for the CDR3: TGTGCCAGCAGCTTAGGACTAGCCTACACAGATACGCAGTATTTT.

This clonotype turned up a few times. The rearrangement joins TRBV11-2 to TRBJ1-5; tentatively, D is TRBD1 (5 bases). The length of the CDR3 is 14 residues. CDR1 and CDR2 from the germline V gene are SGHAT and FQNNGV. The V gene lost 0 bases and the J gene lost 5 bases, with 8 bases spanning the gap. The CDR3 spells CASSLEGEYQPQHF. The CDR3 nucleotides read TGTGCCAGCAGCTTAGAAGGGGAATATCAGCCCCAGCATTTT.

The chain has TRBV7-2 and TRBJ2-5; 8 bases line up with TRBD2. CDR1 is SGHTA and CDR2 is FQGNSA in the germline V gene. V lost 1 base, J lost 5 bases, and 12 bases stayed unmatched. The CDR3 runs to 17 residues. CDR3 region: CASSLVSSGRSRETQYF. The CDR3 DNA reads as TGTGCCAGCAGCTTAGTGTCCAGCGGGAGAAGTAGGGAGACCCAGTACTTC.

This clonotype was seen a few times. V and J are TRBV20-1 and TRBJ2-7; 9 nucleotides align to TRBD2. V shed 6 bases, J shed 0 bases, and the junction held 6 bases outside the gene matches. This CDR3 is 14 amino acids long. Looked up from germline, CDR1 is DFQATT and CDR2 is SNEGSKA (reference sequence). The CDR3 sequence is CSAALAGSSYEQYF. The CDR3 nucleotides are TGCAGTGCCGCGCTAGCGGGGAGCTCCTACGAGCAGTACTTC.

The rearrangement uses TRBV5-6 and TRBJ2-1; D remains ambiguous. This CDR3 has 14 amino acids. Looked up from germline, CDR1 is SGHDT and CDR2 is YYEEEE. V lost 3 bases to trimming and J lost 4 bases, with 11 bases between them. CDR3 amino acids: CASSWRAGYNEQFF. DNA of the CDR3: TGTGCCAGCAGCTGGAGAGCTGGGTACAATGAGCAGTTCTTC.

The V and J genes are TRBV7-9 and TRBJ2-1; D is unclear. CDR3 length equals 17 residues. V shed 1 base and J shed 0 bases, with 13 bases lying between them. Germline V gives CDR1 SEHNR, CDR2 FQNEAQ (reference sequence). The DNA of the CDR3 is TGTGCCAGCAGCTTAGGCGAGCGCCTGAGCTCCTACAATGAGCAGTTCTTC. Protein product: CASSLGERLSSYNEQFF.

There are many counts of this clonotype. The V and J genes are TRBV5-1 and TRBJ2-1; D unresolved. Per germline, CDR1 SGHRS and CDR2 YFSETQ. The CDR3 length is 16 residues. V dropped 4 bases and J dropped 0 bases, with 14 bases sitting between them. CDR3: CASSPEGRSSYNEQFF. The CDR3 bases are TGCGCCAGCAGCCCCGAAGGGCGGAGCTCCTACAATGAGCAGTTCTTC.

V gene TRBV15 combines with J gene TRBJ1-2; no firm D call. The CDR3 has 14 residues. V was shortened by 3 bases and J by 4 bases, with 12 bases between the two germline ends. CDR1 is LNHNV and CDR2 is YYDKDF in the germline V gene (reference sequence). CDR3 loop: CATSRTLSGYGYTF. CDR3 coding DNA: TGTGCCACCAGCAGGACCCTCTCAGGCTATGGCTACACCTTC.

The chain recombines TRBV5-6 with TRBJ2-1; 11 bases fit TRBD2. The V segment lost 4 bases and the J segment 12 bases; nucleotides outside the gene matches: 15. The CDR3 spans 16 residues. Germline V gene lookup returns CDR1 SGHDT and CDR2 YYEEEE. The CDR3 nucleotides are TGTGCCAGCAGCACCGATAGCGGGAGGGATCGGTTGTGGCAGTTCTTC. It codes for CASSTDSGRDRLWQFF.

This clonotype has a handful of counts. This chain joins TRBV5-1 and TRBJ2-1, with D hard to call. Trimming shortened V by 3 bases and J by 8 bases, and 15 bases separated the two germline ends. The CDR3 has 14 residues. Looked up from germline, CDR1 is SGHRS and CDR2 is YFSETQ. The CDR3 nucleotides are TGCGCCAGCAGCTGGAACCCATCTAGTGATGAGCAGTTCTTC. This gives the protein CASSWNPSSDEQFF.

This chain connects TRBV9 to TRBJ2-1, with D perhaps matching TRBD1 or TRBD2 (6 bases each). Germline V gene lookup returns CDR1 SGDLS and CDR2 YYNGEE. Trimming pared 1 base from V and 3 bases from J, leaving 17 bases between. This CDR3 is built from 17 residues. CDR3 amino acids: CASSVSPRGAHYNEQFF. CDR3 sequence (DNA): TGTGCCAGCAGCGTAAGCCCTAGGGGGGCCCACTACAATGAGCAGTTCTTC.

This clonotype occurred a few times. The chain employs TRBV19 and TRBJ1-1; D is ambiguous. Trimming cost V 4 bases and J 1 base, with 13 bases left between them. This CDR3 spans 15 amino acids. Germline V lookup: CDR1 LNHDA, CDR2 SQIVND (reference sequence). CDR3 nucleotides: TGTGCCAGTAGTACCCGTCCGACTGGGAACACTGAAGCTTTCTTT. It specifies CASSTRPTGNTEAFF.

The chain has TRBV5-1 and TRBJ2-2; TRBD2 matches at 12 bases. Trimming removed 9 bases from V and 7 bases from J; junction bases left unmatched: 7. Germline V lookup: CDR1 SGHRS, CDR2 YFSETQ. The CDR3 length is 14 residues. CDR3 sequence: CATASGRANGELFF. DNA for the CDR3: TGCGCCACCGCTAGCGGGAGGGCGAACGGGGAGCTGTTTTTT.

The rearrangement uses TRBV5-1 and TRBJ2-3; unclear D gene. The length of the CDR3 is 14 residues. Trimming removed 0 bases from V and 2 bases from J, with 7 bases in between. Looked up from germline, CDR1 is SGHRS and CDR2 is YFSETQ. CDR3 in amino acids: CASSLGLPTDTQYF. DNA of the CDR3: TGCGCCAGCAGCTTGGGGCTACCCACAGATACGCAGTATTTT. Full variable domain (missing parts from reference TRBV5-1 and TRBJ2-3): KAGVTQTPRYLIKTRGQQVTLSCSPISGHRSVSWYQQTPGQGLQFLFEYFSETQRNKGNFPGRFSGRQFSNSRSEMNVSTLELGDSALYLCASSLGLPTDTQYFGPGTRLTVL.

This rearrangement joins TRBV20-1 to TRBJ2-7; the match to TRBD1 covers 7 bases. Germline CDR1 DFQATT, CDR2 SNEGSKA (reference sequence). The CDR3 loop spans 12 amino acids. V shed 6 bases and J 1 base; nucleotides not matched to a gene: 3. The CDR3 reads CSAPGQSYEQYF. CDR3 sequence (DNA): TGCAGTGCCCCGGGACAGTCCTACGAGCAGTACTTC.

This clonotype has more than one count but fewer than ten. The CDR3 loop reads CASSLWVDSPLHF. CDR3 in DNA: TGTGCCAGCAGCTTGTGGGTGGATTCACCCCTCCACTTT. The chain uses TRBV5-6 and TRBJ1-6, with D hard to call. The germline V gene has CDR1 SGHDT and CDR2 YYEEEE. Trimming removed 1 base at V and 8 bases at J, with 7 bases between. The length of the CDR3 is 13 residues.

The chain couples TRBV4-1 to TRBJ2-5; TRBD2 matches 9 bases. Germline lookup yields CDR1 MGHRA and CDR2 YSYEKL. The V and J ends lost 0 bases and 5 bases, in that order; junction bases with no gene match: 7. The CDR3 extends over 16 amino acids. CDR3 nucleotide sequence: TGCGCCAGCAGCCAAGACAATAGCGGGAGTAGGGAGACCCAGTACTTC. As protein: CASSQDNSGSRETQYF.

This clonotype was seen a few times. This chain connects TRBV5-1 to TRBJ2-7; 9 bases match TRBD2. The CDR3 totals 19 residues. Germline CDR1 is SGHRS and CDR2 is YFSETQ. V was clipped by 0 bases and J by 5 bases; unmatched bases: 18. The CDR3 region has the DNA TGCGCCAGCAGCTTGGCCCCTACAGGGCGTAGCGGGAGAAGGAACGAGCAGTACTTC. Protein sequence: CASSLAPTGRSGRRNEQYF.

This clonotype was detected a few times. The chain is built from TRBV7-2 and TRBJ2-1; 7 nucleotides line up with TRBD2. Unmatched junction bases numbered 7, after V lost 2 bases and J lost 3 bases. CDR1 SGHTA and CDR2 FQGNSA come from the germline V gene. There are 16 residues in the CDR3. CDR3 nucleotide sequence: TGTGCCAGCAGCTTATTGGGGGGGATCCTCTACAATGAGCAGTTCTTC. Its protein is CASSLLGGILYNEQFF. The whole variable domain, remainder taken from reference TRBV7-2 and TRBJ2-1, is GAGVSQSPSNKVTEKGKDVELRCDPISGHTALYWYRQSLGQGLEFLIYFQGNSAPDKSGLPSDRFSAERTGGSVSTLTIQRTQQEDSAVYLCASSLLGGILYNEQFFGPGTRLTVL.